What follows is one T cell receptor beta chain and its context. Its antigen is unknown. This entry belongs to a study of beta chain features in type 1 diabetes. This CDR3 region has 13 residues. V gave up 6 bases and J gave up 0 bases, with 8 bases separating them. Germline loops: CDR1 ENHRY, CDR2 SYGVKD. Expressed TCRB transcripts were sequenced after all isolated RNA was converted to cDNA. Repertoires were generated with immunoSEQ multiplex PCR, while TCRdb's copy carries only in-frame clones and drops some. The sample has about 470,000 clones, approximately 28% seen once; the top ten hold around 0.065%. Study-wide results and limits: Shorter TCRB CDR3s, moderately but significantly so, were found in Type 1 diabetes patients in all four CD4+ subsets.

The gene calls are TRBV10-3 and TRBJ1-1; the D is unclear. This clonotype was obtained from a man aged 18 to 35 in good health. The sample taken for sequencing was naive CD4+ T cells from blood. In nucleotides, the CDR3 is TGTGCCATCAGCCCAGCGATGAACACTGAAGCTTTCTTT. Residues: CAISPAMNTEAFF.